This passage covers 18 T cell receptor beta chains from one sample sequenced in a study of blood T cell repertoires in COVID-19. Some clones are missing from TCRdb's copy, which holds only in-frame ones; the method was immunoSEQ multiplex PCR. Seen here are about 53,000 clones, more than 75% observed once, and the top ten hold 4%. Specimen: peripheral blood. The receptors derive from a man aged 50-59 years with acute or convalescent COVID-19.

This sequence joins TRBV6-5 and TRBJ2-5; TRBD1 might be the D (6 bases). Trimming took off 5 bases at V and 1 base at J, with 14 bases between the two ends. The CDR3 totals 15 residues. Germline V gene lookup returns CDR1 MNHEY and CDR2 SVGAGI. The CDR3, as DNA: TGTGCCAGCAGTCTCGTCTGGGGGCGCCAAGAGACCCAGTACTTC. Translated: CASSLVWGRQETQYF.

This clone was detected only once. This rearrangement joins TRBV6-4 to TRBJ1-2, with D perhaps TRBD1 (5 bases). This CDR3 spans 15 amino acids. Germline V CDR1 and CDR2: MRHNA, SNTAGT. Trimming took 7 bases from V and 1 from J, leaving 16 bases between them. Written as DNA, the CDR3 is TGTGCCAGCAATCAAAGTCCAGGGCTTAACTATGGCTACACCTTC. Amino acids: CASNQSPGLNYGYTF.

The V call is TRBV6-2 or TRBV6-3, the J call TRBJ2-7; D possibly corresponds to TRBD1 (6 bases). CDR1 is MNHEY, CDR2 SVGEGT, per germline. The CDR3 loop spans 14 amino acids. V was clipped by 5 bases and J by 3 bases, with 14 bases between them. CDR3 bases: TGTGCCAGCAGTCTCCGCAGGGGCCGCTACGAGCAGTACTTC. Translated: CASSLRRGRYEQYF.

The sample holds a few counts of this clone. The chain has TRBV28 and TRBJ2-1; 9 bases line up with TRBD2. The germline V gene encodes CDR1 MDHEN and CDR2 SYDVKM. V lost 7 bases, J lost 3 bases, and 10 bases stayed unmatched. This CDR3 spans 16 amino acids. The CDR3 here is CASTSLAGGHYNEQFF. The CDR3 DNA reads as TGTGCCAGCACCTCCCTGGCGGGAGGGCACTACAATGAGCAGTTCTTC.

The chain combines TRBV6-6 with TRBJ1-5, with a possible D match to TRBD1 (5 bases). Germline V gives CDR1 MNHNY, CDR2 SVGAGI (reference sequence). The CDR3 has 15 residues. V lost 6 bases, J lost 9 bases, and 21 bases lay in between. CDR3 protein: CASRGGTGDPRPQHF. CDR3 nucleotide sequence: TGTGCCAGCAGGGGGGGGACGGGGGATCCAAGGCCCCAGCATTTT.

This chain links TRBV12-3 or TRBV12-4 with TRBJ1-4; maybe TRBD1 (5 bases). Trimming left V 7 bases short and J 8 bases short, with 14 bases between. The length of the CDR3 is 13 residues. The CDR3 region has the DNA TGTGCCAGCAAGATGGACGGGGGAGAAAAACTGTTTTTT. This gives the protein CASKMDGGEKLFF.

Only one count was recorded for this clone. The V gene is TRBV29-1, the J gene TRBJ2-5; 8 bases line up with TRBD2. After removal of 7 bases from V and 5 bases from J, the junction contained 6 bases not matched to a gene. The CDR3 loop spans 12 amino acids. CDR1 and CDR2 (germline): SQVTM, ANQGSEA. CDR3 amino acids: CSGLAGGETQYF. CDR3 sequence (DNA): TGCAGCGGGTTGGCGGGAGGTGAGACCCAGTACTTC. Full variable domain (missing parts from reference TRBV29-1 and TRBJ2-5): SAVISQKPSRDICQRGTSLTIQCQVDSQVTMMFWYRQQPGQSLTLIATANQGSEATYESGFVIDKFPISRPNLTFSTLTVSNMSPEDSSIYLCSGLAGGETQYFGPGTRLLVL.

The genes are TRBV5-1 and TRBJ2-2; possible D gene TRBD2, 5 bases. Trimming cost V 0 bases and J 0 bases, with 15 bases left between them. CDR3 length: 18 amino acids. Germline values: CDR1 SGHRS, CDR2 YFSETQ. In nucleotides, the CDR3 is TGCGCCAGCAGCTTGGAGGAGGTACAGAGCGCGAACACCGGGGAGCTGTTTTTT. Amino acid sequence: CASSLEEVQSANTGELFF.

CDR3 nucleotides: TGTGCCAGCAGCCCTCAGACCACTAGCGGGGGGGAGACCCAGTACTTC. This encodes CASSPQTTSGGETQYF. This rearrangement joins TRBV7-3 to TRBJ2-5; 12 positions match TRBD2. After removal of 5 bases from V and 5 bases from J, the junction contained 9 bases not matched to a gene. The V gene's germline CDR1 is SGHTA and CDR2 FQGTGA. The CDR3 sequence is 16 residues long.

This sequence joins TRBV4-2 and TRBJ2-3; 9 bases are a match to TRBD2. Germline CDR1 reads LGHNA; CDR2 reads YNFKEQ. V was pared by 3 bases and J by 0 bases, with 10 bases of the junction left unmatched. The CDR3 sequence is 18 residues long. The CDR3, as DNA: TGTGCCAGCAGCCACGATGCCTCTCTAGCGGGGAGCACAGATACGCAGTATTTT. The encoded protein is CASSHDASLAGSTDTQYF.

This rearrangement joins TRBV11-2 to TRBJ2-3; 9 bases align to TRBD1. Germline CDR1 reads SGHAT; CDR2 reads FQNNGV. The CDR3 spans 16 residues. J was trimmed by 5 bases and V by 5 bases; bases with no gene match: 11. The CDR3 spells CASSPGTGRAVDTQYF. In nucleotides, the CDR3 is TGTGCCAGCAGCCCAGGGACAGGGAGGGCTGTAGATACGCAGTATTTT.

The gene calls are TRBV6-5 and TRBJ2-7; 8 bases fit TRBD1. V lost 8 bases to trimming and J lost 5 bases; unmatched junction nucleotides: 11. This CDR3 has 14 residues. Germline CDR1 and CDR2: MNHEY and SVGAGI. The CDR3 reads CASYPVDRAHEQYF. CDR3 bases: TGTGCCAGCTACCCCGTGGACAGGGCGCACGAGCAGTACTTC.

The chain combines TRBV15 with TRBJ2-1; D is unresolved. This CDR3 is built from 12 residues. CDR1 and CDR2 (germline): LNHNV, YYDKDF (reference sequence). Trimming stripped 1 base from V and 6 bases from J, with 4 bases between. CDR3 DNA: TGTGCCACCAGCAGAGTCGGCAATGAGCAGTTCTTC. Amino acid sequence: CATSRVGNEQFF.

CDR3 amino acids: CASSGTGNSGNTIYF. CDR3 coding DNA: TGTGCCAGCAGTGGGACAGGGAACTCTGGAAACACCATATATTTT. The V call is TRBV25-1, the J call TRBJ1-3; 8 bases are a match to TRBD1. This CDR3 is 15 amino acids long. Germline V gene sequence: CDR1 MGHDK, CDR2 SYGVNS. Trimming removed 4 bases from V and 0 bases from J; junction bases left unmatched: 2. Supplemented by reference TRBV25-1 and TRBJ1-3, the full variable domain reads EADIYQTPRYLVIGTGKKITLECSQTMGHDKMYWYQQDPGMELHLIHYSYGVNSTEKGDLSSESTVSRIRTEHFPLTLESARPSHTSQYLCASSGTGNSGNTIYFGEGSWLTVV.

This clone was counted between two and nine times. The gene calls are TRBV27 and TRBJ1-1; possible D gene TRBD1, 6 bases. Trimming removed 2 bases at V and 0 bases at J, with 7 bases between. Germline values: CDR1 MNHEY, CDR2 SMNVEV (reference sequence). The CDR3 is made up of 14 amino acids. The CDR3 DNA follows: TGTGCCAGCAGTTTAAGGGGGATGAACACTGAAGCTTTCTTT. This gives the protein CASSLRGMNTEAFF.

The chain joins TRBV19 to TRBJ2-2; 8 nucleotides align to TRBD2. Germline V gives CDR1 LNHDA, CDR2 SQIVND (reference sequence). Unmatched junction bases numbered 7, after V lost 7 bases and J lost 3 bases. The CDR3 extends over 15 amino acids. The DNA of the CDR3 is TGTGCCAGTATCAGCGGGACTAGATACACCGGGGAGCTGTTTTTT. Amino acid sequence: CASISGTRYTGELFF.

In DNA, the CDR3 is TGTGCCAGCAGCTTAGAGCCCACAGGGTTGGGGACCGGGGAGCTGTTTTTT. Translated, it gives CASSLEPTGLGTGELFF. This sequence joins TRBV7-3 and TRBJ2-2; D might be TRBD1 (6 bases). V lost 2 bases, J lost 5 bases, and 18 bases lay in between. CDR3 length: 17 amino acids. In germline, CDR1 is SGHTA, CDR2 FQGTGA.

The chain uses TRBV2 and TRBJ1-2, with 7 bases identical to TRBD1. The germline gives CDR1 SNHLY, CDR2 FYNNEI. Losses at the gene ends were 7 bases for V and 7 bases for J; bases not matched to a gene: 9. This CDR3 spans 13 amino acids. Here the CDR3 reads CASNKGATPGYTF. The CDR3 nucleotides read TGTGCCAGCAACAAGGGGGCAACCCCTGGCTACACCTTC.